The 3 T cell receptor beta chains below were found in one sample sequenced in a study of cytomegalovirus exposure and HLA in healthy donors. Researchers ran the PCR with 60 Vbeta and 13 Jbeta primers. Profiling relied on immunoSEQ multiplex PCR, and the TCRdb table lists in-frame clones only, not all of them. The sample lists 140,000 or so clones, roughly 90% seen once, with 0.51% in the top ten. The sequenced material came from PBMCs. The receptors originated from a middle-aged woman in good health and CMV-seronegative.

This rearrangement joins TRBV7-9 to TRBJ2-7; 8 positions match TRBD1. The CDR3 totals 14 residues. After removal of 7 bases from V and 4 bases from J, the junction contained 9 bases not matched to a gene. CDR1 is SEHNR and CDR2 is FQNEAQ in the germline V gene (reference sequence). Written as DNA, the CDR3 is TGTGCCAGCACCCGACAGGGGTTGGGGTACGAGCAGTACTTC. Protein: CASTRQGLGYEQYF.

The chain recombines TRBV28 with TRBJ2-1; 11 bases align to TRBD2. V lost 5 bases and J lost 7; bases outside the gene matches: 10. Germline-derived CDR1 and CDR2 are MDHEN and SYDVKM. The CDR3 is made up of 16 amino acids. The CDR3 loop reads CASSPQWLAGGNEQFF. The CDR3 DNA sequence: TGTGCCAGCAGTCCCCAATGGCTAGCGGGGGGTAATGAGCAGTTCTTC.

The genes are TRBV19 and TRBJ2-1, with D possibly TRBD2 on 5 matching bases. Germline V lookup: CDR1 LNHDA, CDR2 SQIVND (reference sequence). The length of the CDR3 is 15 residues. V shed 6 bases and J shed 0 bases, with 12 bases lying between them. CDR3: CASRESSNSYNEQFF. The CDR3 DNA reads TGTGCCAGTAGGGAGTCTAGCAACTCCTACAATGAGCAGTTCTTC.